Shown below are 30 T cell receptor beta chains from a single sample sequenced in a study of control samples from healthy donors and cancer patients. Profiled with immunoSEQ multiplex PCR; TCRdb holds only in-frame clones, not every one. Among 200,000 to 250,000 clones listed, over 90% were seen once. The sample consisted of blood. The receptors were sampled from a man aged 50 to 60 in good health.

The count of this clone is one. The V gene is TRBV3-1 (or the pseudogene TRBV3-2), the J gene TRBJ1-6; D might be TRBD1 (5 bases). The CDR3 runs 16 residues. The germline gives CDR1 LGHDT, CDR2 YNNKEL (reference sequence). V gave up 7 bases and J gave up 6 bases, with 19 bases separating them. The CDR3 sequence is CASNRDSTRGNSPLHF. In nucleotides, the CDR3 is TGTGCCAGCAACCGGGACTCCACTAGGGGTAATTCACCCCTCCACTTT.

V and J are TRBV11-2 and TRBJ1-3; unclear D gene. The length of the CDR3 is 15 residues. V was shortened by 3 bases and J by 0 bases, with 9 bases between the two germline ends. Germline V gene sequence: CDR1 SGHAT, CDR2 FQNNGV. The CDR3 DNA reads TGTGCCAGCAGCTTGTCAACGGTCTCTGGAAACACCATATATTTT. Amino acid sequence: CASSLSTVSGNTIYF.

J is TRBJ1-2 and V is TRBV4-1; D may be TRBD1 (5 bases). CDR1 and CDR2 (germline): MGHRA, YSYEKL. The CDR3 totals 15 residues. The V gene lost 1 base and the J gene lost 3 bases, with 12 bases spanning the gap. CDR3 in DNA: TGCGCCAGCAGCCAAGTTCCAGGGAATGACTATGGCTACACCTTC. Translated, it gives CASSQVPGNDYGYTF.

This clone appeared a single time. The V call is TRBV7-7, the J call TRBJ2-7; 8 bases are shared with TRBD2. The V segment lost 6 bases and the J segment 1 base; nucleotides outside the gene matches: 8. The CDR3 extends over 15 amino acids. CDR1 is SSHAT, CDR2 FNYEAQ, per germline (reference sequence). The CDR3 nucleotides read TGTGCCAGCAGTCCCATGCGGGGGGCATCCTACGAGCAGTACGTC. Translated, it gives CASSPMRGASYEQYV.

The J gene is TRBJ2-1, the V gene TRBV15; TRBD1 is a possible D gene (5 bases). CDR3 size: 13 residues. The V gene lost 2 bases and the J gene lost 13 bases, with 15 bases spanning the gap. Germline loops: CDR1 LNHNV, CDR2 YYDKDF (reference sequence). The CDR3 is CATSRPPLTVQFF. Here the CDR3 DNA reads TGTGCCACCAGCAGACCCCCTTTGACAGTACAGTTCTTC.

The chain employs TRBV18 and TRBJ2-3; D is unclear. This CDR3 region has 12 residues. Trimming took off 7 bases at V and 3 bases at J, with 8 bases between the two ends. Per germline, CDR1 KGHSH and CDR2 LQKENI. CDR3 sequence: CASFPGTDTQYF. The CDR3 bases are TGTGCCAGCTTCCCCGGGACAGATACGCAGTATTTT.

This clone showed up just a few times. The chain employs TRBV6-5 and TRBJ1-4; maybe TRBD1 (6 bases). The CDR3 covers 15 residues. V lost 6 bases to trimming and J lost 4 bases, with 15 bases between them. Germline CDR1 and CDR2: MNHEY and SVGAGI. The CDR3 reads CASRSGQTFNEKLFF. In DNA, the CDR3 is TGTGCCAGCAGATCCGGACAGACCTTTAATGAAAAACTGTTTTTT.

In its sample, this clone was seen once. The gene calls are TRBV6-5 and TRBJ1-6; D ambiguous. Germline CDR1 is MNHEY and CDR2 is SVGAGI. This CDR3 is built from 15 residues. The V end was cut by 4 bases, the J end by 1 base, with 8 bases between. For the CDR3, the DNA is TGTGCCAGCAGTTCGGACGGGTCCTATAATTCACCCCTCCACTTT. It yields the protein CASSSDGSYNSPLHF.

V and J are TRBV11-2 and TRBJ2-1; maybe TRBD2 (7 bases). CDR3 size: 15 residues. The V gene lost 5 bases and the J gene lost 4 bases, with 15 bases spanning the gap. Germline V gene data show CDR1 as SGHAT and CDR2 as FQNNGV. CDR3 in DNA: TGTGCCAGCAGCCCCATAAGGGGGGGTTACAATGAGCAGTTCTTC. Amino acids: CASSPIRGGYNEQFF.

CDR3 in DNA: TGCAGCGGGGACAGGGTAGGAACTGAAGCTTTCTTT. Protein: CSGDRVGTEAFF. The J gene is TRBJ1-1, the V gene TRBV29-1, with TRBD1 matching over 9 bases. V lost 7 bases to trimming and J lost 5 bases; unmatched junction nucleotides: 5. This CDR3 is built from 12 residues. Germline V gene data show CDR1 as SQVTM and CDR2 as ANQGSEA.

The rearrangement uses TRBV28 and TRBJ1-1, with D unclear. Germline V gene lookup returns CDR1 MDHEN and CDR2 SYDVKM. Trimming shortened V by 5 bases and J by 5 bases, and 15 bases separated the two germline ends. The CDR3 length is 14 residues. CDR3 in DNA: TGTGCCAGCAGTATAAGGCCGGGCACTACTGAAGCTTTCTTT. Translation: CASSIRPGTTEAFF.

The table lists this clone with a count of one. This chain connects TRBV30 to TRBJ2-5, with TRBD2 matching over 9 bases. The V gene end was trimmed by 0 bases and the J gene end by 5 bases; junction bases not matched to a gene: 1. CDR3 length equals 13 residues. CDR1 and CDR2 from the germline V gene are GTSNPN and SVGIG (reference sequence). The CDR3: CAWSVLAGETQYF. For the CDR3, the DNA is TGTGCCTGGAGTGTCCTAGCGGGGGAGACCCAGTACTTC.

CDR3 DNA: TGTGCCTGGATTAGACGGGGGGGAAACACCATATATTTT. It is translated as CAWIRRGGNTIYF. The rearrangement links TRBV30 to TRBJ1-3; D is possibly TRBD1 (5 bases). The V end was cut by 4 bases, the J end by 4 bases, with 11 bases between. The CDR3 is 13 residues long. Germline-derived CDR1 and CDR2 are GTSNPN and SVGIG (reference sequence).

This chain connects TRBV5-1 to TRBJ1-2; D perhaps matches TRBD1 (5 bases). V lost 4 bases and J 2 bases, leaving 12 bases between the germline ends. Per germline, CDR1 SGHRS and CDR2 YFSETQ. This CDR3 region has 14 residues. The CDR3: CASSADTANYGYTF. The CDR3 nucleotides read TGCGCCAGCAGCGCGGACACCGCAAACTATGGCTACACCTTC.

The chain recombines TRBV19 with TRBJ1-4; 9 bases line up with TRBD1. This CDR3 comprises 13 residues. CDR1 and CDR2 from the germline V gene are LNHDA and SQIVND (reference sequence). The V gene end was trimmed by 9 bases and the J gene end by 7 bases; junction bases not matched to a gene: 6. CDR3 residues: CASTDRGVEKLFF. For the CDR3, the DNA is TGTGCCAGCACGGACAGGGGAGTTGAAAAACTGTTTTTT.

The chain carries TRBV14 and TRBJ1-1, with D maybe TRBD1 (5 bases). The CDR3 extends over 14 amino acids. Trimming took 4 bases from V and 7 from J, leaving 16 bases between them. Per the germline V gene, CDR1 is SGHDN and CDR2 is FVKESK. CDR3 sequence reads: CASSPPSRVGEAFF. Here the CDR3 DNA reads TGTGCCAGCAGCCCCCCCTCCAGGGTAGGTGAAGCTTTCTTT.

This chain links TRBV3-1 (or the pseudogene TRBV3-2) with TRBJ1-2, with D tentatively TRBD1 (6 bases). The CDR3 is 15 residues long. V lost 5 bases and J 2 bases, leaving 15 bases between the germline ends. Germline values: CDR1 LGHDT, CDR2 YNNKEL (reference sequence). The CDR3 region has the DNA TGTGCCAGCAGCTTCCGGACAGATCGCAACTATGGCTACACCTTC. Amino acids: CASSFRTDRNYGYTF.

The gene calls are TRBV7-2 and TRBJ2-1, with TRBD2 matching over 10 bases. The CDR3 is 17 amino acids. Trimming at V came to 4 bases and at J to 9 bases, leaving 15 bases not matched to a gene. Germline CDR1 and CDR2: SGHTA and FQGNSA. CDR3 loop: CASSSLSTIAGGLEQFF. The DNA of the CDR3 is TGTGCCAGCAGCTCCCTCTCGACTATAGCGGGGGGCCTTGAGCAGTTCTTC.

This chain joins TRBV28 and TRBJ1-4; no clear D. V was shortened by 1 base and J by 7 bases, with 1 base between the two germline ends. CDR1 and CDR2 (germline): MDHEN, SYDVKM. The CDR3 covers 11 residues. The CDR3 spells CASSLSEKLFF. The CDR3 bases are TGTGCCAGCAGTTTATCTGAAAAACTGTTTTTT.

The rearrangement uses TRBV28 and TRBJ1-2; D possibly corresponds to TRBD1 (5 bases). The CDR3 contains 15 residues. The germline V and J ends were trimmed by 4 bases and 8 bases, with 20 bases remaining between them. CDR1 is MDHEN and CDR2 is SYDVKM in the germline V gene. CDR3 sequence (DNA): TGTGCCAGCAGTTCGCAAAAAGTCAGGGACTCGGGCTACACCTTC. Protein sequence: CASSSQKVRDSGYTF.

The chain recombines TRBV19 with TRBJ1-6; D gene unclear. Trimming removed 3 bases from V and 8 bases from J, with 11 bases in between. Germline V gives CDR1 LNHDA, CDR2 SQIVND (reference sequence). The CDR3 is made up of 14 amino acids. The CDR3 spells CASSIRAGDSPLHF. The CDR3 nucleotides read TGTGCCAGTAGTATTAGGGCAGGCGATTCACCCCTCCACTTT.

The rearrangement joins TRBV29-1 to TRBJ1-2; D gene uncertain. V lost 3 bases, J lost 7 bases, and 12 bases lay in between. The CDR3 consists of 12 residues. CDR1 and CDR2 from the germline V gene are SQVTM and ANQGSEA. DNA for the CDR3: TGCAGCGTTGATAATCGGGGAGGTGGCTACACCTTC. It is translated as CSVDNRGGGYTF.

The chain employs TRBV7-2 and TRBJ2-3, with TRBD2 identical over 7 bases. The CDR3 has 17 amino acids. Germline-derived CDR1 and CDR2 are SGHTA and FQGNSA. V shed 5 bases and J 2 bases; nucleotides not matched to a gene: 13. The CDR3 DNA is TGTGCCAGCAGCCTACAGCGGGGACTGCCGACCACAGATACGCAGTATTTT. Amino acids: CASSLQRGLPTTDTQYF. Together with reference TRBV7-2 and TRBJ2-3, the CDR3 gives the full variable domain: GAGVSQSPSNKVTEKGKDVELRCDPISGHTALYWYRQSLGQGLEFLIYFQGNSAPDKSGLPSDRFSAERTGGSVSTLTIQRTQQEDSAVYLCASSLQRGLPTTDTQYFGPGTRLTVL.

This clone has only a few counts. The same CDR3 is also encoded by other DNA sequences in this sample. The chain uses TRBV5-1 and TRBJ1-2, with a possible D match to TRBD1 (6 bases). CDR1 is SGHRS and CDR2 is YFSETQ in the germline V gene. The V end was cut by 1 base, the J end by 3 bases, with 7 bases between. The CDR3 consists of 13 residues. The CDR3 here is CASSLRGDYGYTF. The DNA for the CDR3 is TGCGCCAGCAGCTTGAGGGGGGACTATGGCTACACCTTC.

J is TRBJ2-5 and V is TRBV7-9, with D unclear. CDR1 and CDR2 from the germline V gene are SEHNR and FQNEAQ (reference sequence). The length of the CDR3 is 12 residues. V lost 1 base, J lost 5 bases, and 5 bases lay in between. The CDR3 spells CASSLDTETQYF. The CDR3 nucleotides are TGTGCCAGCAGCTTAGATACCGAGACCCAGTACTTC.

This clone is a singleton in its sample. The J gene is TRBJ1-2, the V gene TRBV7-2; no clear D. Trimming took off 10 bases at V and 4 bases at J, with 16 bases between the two ends. Germline V gene data show CDR1 as SGHTA and CDR2 as FQGNSA. There are 13 residues in the CDR3. The CDR3: CATPRVASYGYTF. Here the CDR3 DNA reads TGTGCCACCCCCCGGGTGGCATCCTATGGCTACACCTTC.

This chain links TRBV5-1 with TRBJ1-4; a weak D match, TRBD1 (5 bases). Trimming pared 4 bases from V and 7 bases from J, leaving 14 bases between. Per the germline V gene, CDR1 is SGHRS and CDR2 is YFSETQ. The CDR3 extends over 14 amino acids. Here the CDR3 DNA reads TGCGCCAGCAGCGATTCTCGAAGGGGTGAAAAACTGTTTTTT. Residues: CASSDSRRGEKLFF.

The chain combines TRBV6-4 with TRBJ1-5; D ambiguous. Germline CDR1 is MRHNA and CDR2 is SNTAGT. The length of the CDR3 is 16 residues. The V end was cut by 2 bases, the J end by 4 bases, with 15 bases between. The CDR3 reads CASSDGGPKFNQPQHF. The CDR3 region has the DNA TGTGCCAGCAGTGACGGCGGCCCGAAGTTTAATCAGCCCCAGCATTTT.

The chain is built from TRBV5-4 and TRBJ2-5, with TRBD2 matching over 9 bases. The CDR3 runs 17 residues. V lost 0 bases and J lost 4; bases outside the gene matches: 10. Germline V gene data show CDR1 as SGHNT and CDR2 as YYREEE (reference sequence). CDR3 protein: CASSLGAASGALETQYF. In DNA form, the CDR3 reads TGTGCCAGCAGCTTGGGTGCGGCTAGCGGGGCCTTAGAGACCCAGTACTTC.

This clone was counted once. This chain joins TRBV6-6 and TRBJ1-1; maybe TRBD1 (6 bases). The V gene lost 2 bases and the J gene lost 5 bases, with 12 bases spanning the gap. Germline assignment: CDR1 MNHNY and CDR2 SVGAGI (reference sequence). The CDR3 extends over 14 amino acids. CDR3 residues: CASSYPPGDTEAFF. CDR3 in DNA: TGTGCCAGCAGTTACCCGCCAGGGGATACTGAAGCTTTCTTT.